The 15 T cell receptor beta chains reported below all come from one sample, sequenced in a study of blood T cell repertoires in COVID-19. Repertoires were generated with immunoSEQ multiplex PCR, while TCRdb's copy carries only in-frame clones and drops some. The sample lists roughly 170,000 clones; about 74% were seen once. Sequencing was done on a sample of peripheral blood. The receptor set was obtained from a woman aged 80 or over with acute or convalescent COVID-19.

In DNA, the CDR3 is TGTGCCAGCAGTTCTAGCGGATTCTACGAGCAGTACTTC. Its protein is CASSSSGFYEQYF. The chain employs TRBV28 and TRBJ2-7, with 7 positions matching TRBD2. Germline V gives CDR1 MDHEN, CDR2 SYDVKM. V lost 4 bases to trimming and J lost 3 bases; unmatched junction nucleotides: 3. CDR3 length: 13 amino acids.

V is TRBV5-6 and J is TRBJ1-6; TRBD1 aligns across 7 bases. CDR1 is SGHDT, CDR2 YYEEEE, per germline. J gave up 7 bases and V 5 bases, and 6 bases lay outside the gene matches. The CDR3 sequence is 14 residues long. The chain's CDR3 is CASSRDRANSPLHF. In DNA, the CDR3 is TGTGCCAGCAGTCGCGACAGGGCCAATTCACCCCTCCACTTT.

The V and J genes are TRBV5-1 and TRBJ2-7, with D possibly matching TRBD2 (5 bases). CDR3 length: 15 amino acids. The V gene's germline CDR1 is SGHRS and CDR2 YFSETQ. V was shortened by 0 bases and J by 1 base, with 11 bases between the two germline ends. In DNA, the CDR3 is TGCGCCAGCAGCTTGGACGGGGTCGAATCCTACGAGCAGTACTTC. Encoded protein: CASSLDGVESYEQYF.

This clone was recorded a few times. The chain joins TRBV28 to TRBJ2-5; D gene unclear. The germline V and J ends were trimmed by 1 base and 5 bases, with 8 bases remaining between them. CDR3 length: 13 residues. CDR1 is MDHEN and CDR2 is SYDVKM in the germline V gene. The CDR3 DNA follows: TGTGCCAGCAGTTTATTGGTTGCGGAGACCCAGTACTTC. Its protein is CASSLLVAETQYF.

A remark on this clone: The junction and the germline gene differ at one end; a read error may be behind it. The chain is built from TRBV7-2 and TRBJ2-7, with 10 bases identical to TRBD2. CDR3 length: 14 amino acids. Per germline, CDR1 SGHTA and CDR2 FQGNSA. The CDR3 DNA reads TGTGCCAGCAGCCTAGCGGGAGAAACCTACGAGCAGTACTTC. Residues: CASSLAGETYEQYF.

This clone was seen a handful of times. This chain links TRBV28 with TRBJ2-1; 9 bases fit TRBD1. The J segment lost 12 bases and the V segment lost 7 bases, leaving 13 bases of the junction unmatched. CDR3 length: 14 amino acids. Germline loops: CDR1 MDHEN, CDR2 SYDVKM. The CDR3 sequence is CASTKWDREVWQFF. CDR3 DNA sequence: TGTGCCAGCACAAAATGGGACAGGGAAGTTTGGCAGTTCTTC.

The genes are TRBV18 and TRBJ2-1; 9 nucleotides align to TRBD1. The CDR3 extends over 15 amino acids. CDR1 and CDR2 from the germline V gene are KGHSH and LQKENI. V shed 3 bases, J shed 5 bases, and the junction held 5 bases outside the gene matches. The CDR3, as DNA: TGTGCCAGCTCACCCTCCCGGACAGGGGACAATGAGCAGTTCTTC. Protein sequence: CASSPSRTGDNEQFF.

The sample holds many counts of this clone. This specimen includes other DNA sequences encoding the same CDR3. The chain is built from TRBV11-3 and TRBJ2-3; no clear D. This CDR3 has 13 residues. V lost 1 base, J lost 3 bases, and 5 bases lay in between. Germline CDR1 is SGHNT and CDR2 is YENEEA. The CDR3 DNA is TGTGCCAGCAGCTTAGGGCAAACAGATACGCAGTATTTT. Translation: CASSLGQTDTQYF. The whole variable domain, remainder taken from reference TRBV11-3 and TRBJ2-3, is EAGVVQSPRYKIIEKKQPVAFWCNPISGHNTLYWYLQNLGQGPELLIRYENEEAVDDSQLPKDRFSAERLKGVDSTLKIQPAELGDSAVYLCASSLGQTDTQYFGPGTRLTVL.

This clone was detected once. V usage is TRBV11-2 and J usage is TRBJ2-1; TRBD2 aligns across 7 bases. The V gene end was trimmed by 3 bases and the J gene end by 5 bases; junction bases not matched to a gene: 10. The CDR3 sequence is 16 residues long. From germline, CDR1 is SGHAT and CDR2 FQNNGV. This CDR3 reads CASSFLTSFGDNEQFF. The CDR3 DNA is TGTGCCAGCAGCTTTTTGACTAGCTTCGGGGACAATGAGCAGTTCTTC. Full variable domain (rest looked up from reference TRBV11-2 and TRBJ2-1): EAGVAQSPRYKIIEKRQSVAFWCNPISGHATLYWYQQILGQGPKLLIQFQNNGVVDDSQLPKDRFSAERLKGVDSTLKIQPAKLEDSAVYLCASSFLTSFGDNEQFFGPGTRLTVL.

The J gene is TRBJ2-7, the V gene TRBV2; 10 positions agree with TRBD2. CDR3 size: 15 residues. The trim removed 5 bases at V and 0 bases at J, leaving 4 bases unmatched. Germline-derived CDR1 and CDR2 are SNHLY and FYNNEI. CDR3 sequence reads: CASSTPSGSSYEQYF. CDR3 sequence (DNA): TGTGCCAGCAGTACTCCTAGCGGGAGCTCCTACGAGCAGTACTTC.

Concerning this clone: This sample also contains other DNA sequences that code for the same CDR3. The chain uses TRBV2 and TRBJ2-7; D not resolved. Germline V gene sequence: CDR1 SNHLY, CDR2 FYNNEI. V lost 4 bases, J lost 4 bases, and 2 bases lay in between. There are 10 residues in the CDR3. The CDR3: CASSAYEQYF. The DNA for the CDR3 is TGTGCCAGCAGTGCGTACGAGCAGTACTTC.

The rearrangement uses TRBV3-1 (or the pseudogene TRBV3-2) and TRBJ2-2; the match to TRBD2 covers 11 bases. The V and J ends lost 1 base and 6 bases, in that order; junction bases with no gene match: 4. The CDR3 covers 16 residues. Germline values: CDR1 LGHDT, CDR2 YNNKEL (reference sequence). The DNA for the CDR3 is TGTGCCAGCAGCCAAGTACTAGCGGGAGTGGCCGGGGAGCTGTTTTTT. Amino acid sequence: CASSQVLAGVAGELFF.

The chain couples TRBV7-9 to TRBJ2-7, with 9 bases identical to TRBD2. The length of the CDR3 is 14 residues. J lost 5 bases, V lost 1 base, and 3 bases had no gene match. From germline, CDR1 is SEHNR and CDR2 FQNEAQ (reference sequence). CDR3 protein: CASSLGGRADEQYF. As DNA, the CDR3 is TGTGCCAGCAGCTTAGGCGGGAGGGCAGACGAGCAGTACTTC.

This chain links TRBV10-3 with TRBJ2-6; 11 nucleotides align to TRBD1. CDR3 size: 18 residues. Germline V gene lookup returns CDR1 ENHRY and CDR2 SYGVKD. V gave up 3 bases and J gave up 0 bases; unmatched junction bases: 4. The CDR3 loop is CAISERTGGHSGANVLTF. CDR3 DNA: TGTGCCATCAGTGAACGGACAGGGGGCCACTCTGGGGCCAACGTCCTGACTTTC.

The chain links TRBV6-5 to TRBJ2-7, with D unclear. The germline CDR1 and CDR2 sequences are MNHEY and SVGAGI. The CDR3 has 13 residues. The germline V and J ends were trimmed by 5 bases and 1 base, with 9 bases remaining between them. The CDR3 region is CASSIADSYEQYF. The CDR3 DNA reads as TGTGCCAGCAGTATAGCTGATTCCTACGAGCAGTACTTC.